This TCR beta chain was documented in a study of a mutant IDH1 vaccine in newly diagnosed glioma. Study overall: Vaccination was launched 4-6 weeks after radiotherapy alone, or with temozolomide cycles.

Documented time point: week 47, end of study. Doses consisted of 300 ug of mutant IDH1 20-mer peptide each, paired with topical imiquimod. The study enrolled donors with new WHO grade 3 or 4 IDH1-mutant, ATRX-lost astrocytomas. This CDR3 region has 15 residues. Germline CDR1 SGHRS, CDR2 YFSETQ. J was trimmed by 4 bases and V by 3 bases; bases with no gene match: 5. The protocol was immunoSEQ multiplex PCR, while the TCRdb copy is restricted to in-frame clones and leaves out a portion. The repertoire includes about 50,000 clones, approximately 80% of them detected once, and over 4.5% sits in the top ten. This clone was detected only once. Its target is unknown.

The source was PBMCs, collected from a glioma patient whose treatment included an IDH1 peptide vaccine. This clonotype was sampled from a woman aged 40 to 55 with glioma. Some clones in this sample may be carry-over from other donors' samples. J is TRBJ2-1 and V is TRBV5-1; 9 positions agree with TRBD2. CDR3 DNA sequence: TGCGCCAGCAGCTCGACGACTAGCGGATACAATGAGCAGTTCTTC. Protein sequence: CASSSTTSGYNEQFF.